This T cell receptor beta chain was sequenced in a study of blood T cell repertoires in COVID-19. About the study: Spain, Italy and the United States supplied samples that represented acute and convalescent COVID-19. PBMCs, B-cell-depleted T cells, or T cells were the source of the cDNA or gDNA that made up the material.

Source study methods: Reference gene primer amplification in the assay estimated nucleated cell counts. The assay was immunoSEQ multiplex PCR, and TCRdb's table has in-frame clones only and misses some. Clone size and V and J calls were adopted from that table, with D and trimming inferred from the DNA. The repertoire has roughly 190,000 clones, approximately 86% of them found once; the top ten carry under 3.5%. V lost 6 bases, J lost 7 bases, and 10 bases lay in between. Germline V gene data show CDR1 as SQVTM and CDR2 as ANQGSEA. The CDR3 sequence is 10 residues long. The origin of this receptor is a man in his 70s with acute or convalescent COVID-19. V usage is TRBV29-1 and J usage is TRBJ2-7; D perhaps matches TRBD2 (6 bases). The sample was peripheral blood. The CDR3 DNA follows: TGCAGCGTAGGGACTCCGGAGCAGTACTTC. Amino acid sequence: CSVGTPEQYF.